This TCR beta chain was observed in a study of T cells in Graves' hyperthyroidism and ophthalmopathy. This clonotype has ten or more counts. Amplification targeted TCR beta CDR3 regions from RNA transcripts. HTBI primers were employed in a first-round RT-PCR of the TCR CDR3. A single record per CDR3 protein comes from TCRdb applying MiXCR to the multiplex PCR reads. The sample holds 450,000 to 650,000 distinct CDR3 sequences; approximately 15% are singletons and the top ten take about 7%. The CDR3 loop spans 14 amino acids. Germline assignment: CDR1 GTSNPN and CDR2 SVGIG (reference sequence). The trim removed 5 bases at V and 5 bases at J, leaving 7 bases unmatched.

The V call is TRBV30, the J call TRBJ2-3, with TRBD2 matching over 10 bases. This receptor was obtained from a woman aged 18 to 35 with Graves' ophthalmopathy. Sequencing was performed on blood. The DNA for the CDR3 is TGTGCCTGGGATCCTAGCGGGAGAGGAGATACGCAGTATTTT. As protein: CAWDPSGRGDTQYF.